This T cell receptor (beta chain) appears in the sequencing data of a study of shared clonotypes between healthy human individuals. General study points: Clonotypes that were shared across a handful of donors made up 4.5% to 5% of naive CD4 clonotypes. Estimated richness was generally greater in naive than memory subsets. The study's rarefaction showed incomplete sorted-subset sequencing despite large depth.

This table comes from immunoSEQ multiplex PCR, and its TCRdb copy is limited to in-frame clones, with some not included. Of some 1,400,000 clones in the sample, approximately 97% were seen once. CDR3 length: 13 residues. Germline loops: CDR1 SQVTM, CDR2 ANQGSEA. V shed 2 bases and J shed 13 bases, with 15 bases lying between them. Details on this clone: Its specificity is unknown.

The TCR originated in a man aged 25-45 years in good health. Material for sequencing was naive CD4+ T cells sorted from blood. The subset: CD45RA+ positively selected. This chain joins TRBV29-1 and TRBJ1-6, with a possible D match to TRBD1 (5 bases). The CDR3 protein is CSVELTAGGPLHF. The CDR3 bases are TGCAGCGTTGAACTGACAGCCGGCGGGCCCCTCCACTTT.